The 22 T cell receptor beta chains presented below share a single source sample, sequenced in a study of blood T cells in healthy people across ages. Through a sample-barcoded 5' primer and a J-beta primer mix, a second PCR was run for 7 to 11 cycles. Via MiXCR, TCRdb re-called the 5' RACE reads, giving one row per CDR3 protein. The profile shows about 1.5 million distinct CDR3 sequences, roughly 45% of them singletons. Sequencing was performed on blood. Receptors originate from a woman aged 18 to 35 in good health.

A few counts support this clonotype. CDR3 DNA: TGTGCCAGCAGTACCCCCAGTCGGGGAGGGAATGAGCAGTTCTTC. Translation: CASSTPSRGGNEQFF. The V call is TRBV27, the J call TRBJ2-1; 7 bases are shared with TRBD2. Germline CDR1 is MNHEY and CDR2 is SMNVEV (reference sequence). The V segment lost 5 bases and the J segment 7 bases; nucleotides outside the gene matches: 11. This CDR3 contains 15 residues.

This clonotype was detected only a few times. The V and J genes are TRBV6-1 and TRBJ2-5; a weak D match, TRBD2 (6 bases). V lost 3 bases and J 5 bases, leaving 13 bases between the germline ends. This CDR3 spans 14 amino acids. CDR1 is MNHNS and CDR2 is SASEGT in the germline V gene. CDR3 coding DNA: TGTGCCAGCAGTGAGTACACTAGCTGGGAGACCCAGTACTTC. Protein: CASSEYTSWETQYF.

The V and J genes are TRBV6-1 and TRBJ2-7; weak D call: TRBD2 (5 bases). V was clipped by 8 bases and J by 6 bases, with 17 bases between them. The CDR3 covers 13 residues. CDR1 and CDR2 (germline): MNHNS, SASEGT. The CDR3, as DNA: TGTGCCAGCGGCTCCCGGGAACTAGGCGAGCAGTACTTC. This translates into CASGSRELGEQYF.

The rearrangement joins TRBV6-1 to TRBJ2-5; 7 positions agree with TRBD1. TRBJ2-7 matches the DNA end more closely, so the J call is doubtful. CDR3 size: 14 residues. Germline V lookup: CDR1 MNHNS, CDR2 SASEGT. CDR3 in DNA: TGTGCCAGCATCACAACAGGGGAAGCATACGAGCAGTACTTC. This gives the protein CASITTGEAYEQYF.

The chain combines TRBV20-1 with TRBJ2-1; 9 bases fit TRBD1. V trimming: 5 bases; J trimming: 4 bases; junction bases outside the gene matches: 6. CDR3 length: 14 residues. Germline assignment: CDR1 DFQATT and CDR2 SNEGSKA (reference sequence). CDR3 DNA: TGCAGTGCTCCCGGGACAGGGTATTACAATGAGCAGTTCTTC. Translating it yields CSAPGTGYYNEQFF.

The chain couples TRBV6-5 to TRBJ2-2; TRBD2 agrees at 8 bases. Germline CDR1 reads MNHEY; CDR2 reads SVGAGI. V shed 5 bases, J shed 8 bases, and the junction held 7 bases outside the gene matches. The CDR3 consists of 14 residues. The CDR3 DNA reads as TGTGCCAGCAGTGCCCGGGGGGGTAGAGGGGAGCTGTTTTTT. It is translated as CASSARGGRGELFF.

The chain links TRBV28 to TRBJ2-5; the D is unclear. The CDR3 is 10 amino acids. Trimming took 10 bases from V and 5 from J, leaving 8 bases between them. Germline CDR1 is MDHEN and CDR2 is SYDVKM. The CDR3 region is CATAAETQYF. For the CDR3, the DNA is TGTGCCACCGCAGCTGAGACCCAGTACTTC.

The V call is TRBV20-1, the J call TRBJ2-7, with 14 bases matching TRBD2. This CDR3 is built from 20 residues. Losses at the gene ends were 2 bases for V and 0 bases for J; bases not matched to a gene: 15. The V gene's germline CDR1 is DFQATT and CDR2 SNEGSKA (reference sequence). This CDR3 reads CSARRLPTGTSGGSSYEQYF. The DNA of the CDR3 is TGCAGTGCTAGACGTCTCCCGACCGGGACTAGCGGGGGAAGCTCCTACGAGCAGTACTTC.

J is TRBJ1-5 and V is TRBV12-3 or TRBV12-4, with a weak D call TRBD1 (5 bases). The length of the CDR3 is 14 residues. The V gene lost 7 bases and the J gene lost 5 bases, with 15 bases spanning the gap. The CDR3 region has the DNA TGTGCCAGCACCGGGACCGGGCCTTATCAGCCCCAGCATTTT. It yields the protein CASTGTGPYQPQHF.

J is TRBJ2-7 and V is TRBV9, with 8 bases matching TRBD1. This CDR3 is 16 amino acids long. The germline gives CDR1 SGDLS, CDR2 YYNGEE. The trim removed 2 bases at V and 4 bases at J, leaving 11 bases unmatched. This CDR3 reads CASSVSSGTGRYEQYF. As DNA, the CDR3 is TGTGCCAGCAGCGTCTCGTCCGGGACAGGTCGTTACGAGCAGTACTTC. The variable domain in full, with the rest retrieved from reference TRBV9 and TRBJ2-7, is DSGVTQTPKHLITATGQRVTLRCSPRSGDLSVYWYQQSLDQGLQFLIQYYNGEERAKGNILERFSAQQFPDLHSELNLSSLELGDSALYFCASSVSSGTGRYEQYFGPGTRLTVT.

This rearrangement joins TRBV20-1 to TRBJ1-5; D possibly corresponds to TRBD1 (6 bases). Germline CDR1 reads DFQATT; CDR2 reads SNEGSKA (reference sequence). The CDR3 has 14 amino acids. V shed 3 bases and J shed 1 base, with 10 bases lying between them. CDR3 loop: CSASPDRSNQPQHF. In DNA, the CDR3 is TGCAGTGCTAGTCCTGACAGGAGCAATCAGCCCCAGCATTTT.

The chain has TRBV20-1 and TRBJ2-1, with D possibly TRBD2 on 5 matching bases. Trimming took off 0 bases at V and 6 bases at J, with 15 bases between the two ends. The CDR3 has 15 residues. Germline CDR1 reads DFQATT; CDR2 reads SNEGSKA (reference sequence). The CDR3 region is CSARDPRGTGNEQFF. The CDR3 coding sequence is TGCAGTGCTAGAGATCCCCGGGGTACTGGCAATGAGCAGTTCTTC.

The V call is TRBV9, the J call TRBJ1-2, with no clear D. Germline V gene sequence: CDR1 SGDLS, CDR2 YYNGEE. CDR3 length: 13 amino acids. Between the trimmed V and J ends, which lost 4 bases and 2 bases, there was a span of 9 bases. The CDR3 DNA reads TGTGCCAGCAGCCCCGCTAACAACTATGGCTACACCTTC. Translated, it gives CASSPANNYGYTF. Supplemented by reference TRBV9 and TRBJ1-2, the full variable domain reads DSGVTQTPKHLITATGQRVTLRCSPRSGDLSVYWYQQSLDQGLQFLIQYYNGEERAKGNILERFSAQQFPDLHSELNLSSLELGDSALYFCASSPANNYGYTFGSGTRLTVV.

This clonotype appeared a few times. J is TRBJ2-5 and V is TRBV7-8; D is perhaps TRBD2 (5 bases). CDR1 and CDR2 (germline): SGHVS, FQNEAQ. V gave up 5 bases and J gave up 0 bases, with 10 bases separating them. CDR3 length: 14 residues. The CDR3 reads CASSPPDYQETQYF. CDR3 DNA sequence: TGTGCCAGCAGCCCTCCGGACTACCAAGAGACCCAGTACTTC.

The gene calls are TRBV5-1 and TRBJ1-3; weak D call: TRBD1 (6 bases). CDR1 SGHRS and CDR2 YFSETQ come from the germline V gene. Trimming cost V 3 bases and J 1 base, with 11 bases left between them. CDR3 length equals 15 residues. In DNA, the CDR3 is TGCGCCAGCAGCTCGGAACAGGGTTCTGGAAACACCATATATTTT. Its protein is CASSSEQGSGNTIYF.

This clonotype turned up a few times. This rearrangement joins TRBV20-1 to TRBJ2-7; no clear D gene. The V end lost 5 bases, the J end lost 1 base, and 12 bases lay between the germline ends. The CDR3 loop spans 13 amino acids. Per the germline V gene, CDR1 is DFQATT and CDR2 is SNEGSKA (reference sequence). The CDR3 nucleotides read TGCAGTGCTCTTCCGGGTGGTTCCTACGAGCAGTACTTC. Its translation: CSALPGGSYEQYF.

This clonotype showed up just a few times. Written as DNA, the CDR3 is TGTGCCACCAGCAGAGGGGAAAGGACGGTGAACACTGAAGCTTTCTTT. Translating gives CATSRGERTVNTEAFF. The chain carries TRBV15 and TRBJ1-1, with D hard to call. CDR3 length equals 16 residues. Trimming pared 1 base from V and 0 bases from J, leaving 12 bases between. Germline CDR1 reads LNHNV; CDR2 reads YYDKDF (reference sequence). The whole variable domain, filled in from reference TRBV15 and TRBJ1-1, reads DAMVIQNPRYQVTQFGKPVTLSCSQTLNHNVMYWYQQKSSQAPKLLFHYYDKDFNNEADTPDNFQSRRPNTSFCFLDIRSPGLGDTAMYLCATSRGERTVNTEAFFGQGTRLTVV.

This clonotype was detected only a few times. The rearrangement uses TRBV20-1 and TRBJ2-7; TRBD1 matches 8 bases. Germline V gives CDR1 DFQATT, CDR2 SNEGSKA (reference sequence). V gave up 4 bases and J gave up 3 bases; unmatched junction bases: 8. This CDR3 has 14 residues. The CDR3 region has the DNA TGCAGTGCTAACCCGACAGGGACAGGCTACGAGCAGTACTTC. Translating gives CSANPTGTGYEQYF.

The chain joins TRBV20-1 to TRBJ2-7; 9 bases align to TRBD1. Germline V gives CDR1 DFQATT, CDR2 SNEGSKA (reference sequence). CDR3 size: 13 residues. V dropped 6 bases and J dropped 4; count of bases not matched to a gene: 7. CDR3 region: CSAPGQGKYEQYF. For the CDR3, the DNA is TGCAGTGCACCCGGACAGGGGAAGTACGAGCAGTACTTC.

The chain couples TRBV29-1 to TRBJ1-1; 8 bases are shared with TRBD1. This CDR3 has 15 amino acids. Germline CDR1 SQVTM, CDR2 ANQGSEA. The V and J ends lost 1 base and 5 bases, in that order; junction bases with no gene match: 9. The CDR3 nucleotides are TGCAGCGTTGAAGGTCAACAGGGGGGAGTAACTGAAGCTTTCTTT. This translates into CSVEGQQGGVTEAFF.

The chain recombines TRBV9 with TRBJ2-7; 8 nucleotides agree with TRBD1. The DNA end is a closer match to TRBJ2-5, so the J assignment may be wrong. CDR3 size: 16 residues. Germline V gene data show CDR1 as SGDLS and CDR2 as YYNGEE. CDR3 amino acids: CASSARQGLKGETQYF. The CDR3 nucleotides read TGTGCCAGCAGCGCGCGACAGGGGCTCAAAGGGGAGACCCAGTACTTC.

This clonotype has at least ten counts. This sequence joins TRBV12-3 or TRBV12-4 and TRBJ1-1; D might be TRBD1 (5 bases). With 3 bases removed from V and 6 bases from J, the gap between germline ends came to 8 bases. This CDR3 region has 12 residues. The CDR3 DNA reads as TGTGCCAGCAGTTTGCGGGGCCCTGAAGCTTTCTTT. Its translation: CASSLRGPEAFF.